This TCR beta chain was observed in a study of blood T cells in healthy people across ages. Study at large: The template switching approach captured approximately one barcoded beta molecule for every two T cells. Whole-study findings and limits: Significant beta diversity loss was already apparent by age approximately 40, declining roughly linearly.

Ranging in age from roughly 6 to 90, the donors were healthy Caucasian individuals from Russia. Primed by a sample-barcoded 5' primer and a J-beta primer mix, a second PCR proceeded for 7 to 11 cycles. One entry per CDR3 protein results from TCRdb running MiXCR on the 5' RACE reads. In the table there are roughly 800,000 distinct CDR3 sequences, just under 25% of which are singletons. Of note for this clonotype: The antigen is unknown.

This sample was also put to use in a study of T cells of mothers and their children.

The sequenced sample consisted of blood. The sequence was obtained from a boy aged 5-17 years in good health.

The CDR3 region is CASSEGARATLEQFF. The CDR3 DNA sequence: TGTGCCAGCAGTGAGGGGGCGCGGGCGACGCTTGAGCAGTTCTTC. J is TRBJ2-7 and V is TRBV25-1, with a tentative D call TRBD1 (6 bases). The J call may be in error: the DNA end matches TRBJ2-1 better. Germline assignment: CDR1 MGHDK and CDR2 SYGVNS. The CDR3 loop spans 15 amino acids.